This TCR beta chain is from a study of cytomegalovirus exposure and HLA in healthy donors. PCR was performed using 60 Vbeta and 13 Jbeta primers. TCRdb's copy holds only in-frame clones and misses some; the assay was immunoSEQ multiplex PCR. The repertoire has around 210,000 clones, about 85% of them found once; the top ten carry approximately 0.39%. Of note for this clone: The antigen is unknown.

The study's findings and limits: Upon later analysis, TCR association rates were observed to vary by HLA locus, being highest for DRB1 and lowest for HLA-C.

Germline lookup yields CDR1 SGHVS and CDR2 FQNEAQ. V lost 1 base and J 8 bases, leaving 20 bases between the germline ends. This CDR3 contains 16 residues. The rearrangement links TRBV7-8 to TRBJ1-2, with D maybe TRBD1 (6 bases). What was sequenced was PBMCs. The origin of this receptor is a male donor in good health and CMV-seropositive. The CDR3 DNA reads TGTGCCAGCAGCTTAGGTCCGGGGGGGCGTATACGAGGCTACACCTTC. This encodes CASSLGPGGRIRGYTF.